A selection of T cell receptor beta chains follows, all from one sample in a study of T cell clonotyping in hematopoietic cell transplantation. Method: immunoSEQ multiplex PCR; TCRdb's copy keeps in-frame clones and lacks some. The sample records 2,500 to 3,500 clones, approximately 96% being singletons. Source: peripheral blood mononuclear cells, taken before stem cell transplant. The source is a woman between 50 and 59 years old with chronic myeloid leukemia. Some clones in this sample may be carry-over from other donors' samples. CDR3s include the opening cysteine and the closing phenylalanine or tryptophan. A D gene is named only where the DNA matches it firmly. The listing skips clone size in some rows; elsewhere it reads once, few, many or a size class.

D: TRBD1; J: TRBJ2-2; V: TRBV19; size: .; CDR3: CASRNRQGWGQTGELFF; DNA: TGTGCCAGTAGAAACCGACAGGGTTGGGGTCAGACCGGGGAGCTGTTTTTT
D: .; J: TRBJ1-3; V: TRBV5-1; size: .; CDR3: CASSLGSVLSGNTIYF; DNA: TGCGCCAGCAGCTTGGGGTCAGTCCTCTCTGGAAACACCATATATTTT
D: .; J: TRBJ2-5; V: TRBV27; size: .; CDR3: CASSPGGRETQYF; DNA: TGTGCCAGCAGTCCCGGGGGAAGAGAGACCCAGTACTTC
D: .; J: TRBJ1-2; V: TRBV19; size: .; CDR3: CASSGRIANYGYTF; DNA: TGTGCCAGTAGTGGACGGATAGCTAACTATGGCTACACCTTC
D: TRBD1; J: TRBJ1-4; V: TRBV30; size: once; CDR3: CAWSETGNNEKLFF; DNA: TGTGCCTGGAGTGAGACAGGGAACAATGAAAAACTGTTTTTT
D: .; J: TRBJ1-2; V: TRBV9; size: .; CDR3: CASSMDTTYGYTF; DNA: TGTGCCAGCAGCATGGACACGACCTATGGCTACACCTTC
D: .; J: TRBJ1-4; V: TRBV28; size: .; CDR3: CASRPGGEKLFF; DNA: TGTGCCAGCAGACCGGGGGGCGAAAAACTGTTTTTT
D: .; J: TRBJ2-1; V: TRBV5-6; size: .; CDR3: CASSLGYAGEQFF; DNA: TGTGCCAGCAGCTTGGGCTACGCAGGTGAGCAGTTCTTC
D: .; J: TRBJ2-2; V: TRBV5-5; size: .; CDR3: CASLGALNTGELFF; DNA: TGTGCCAGCTTAGGGGCCTTGAACACCGGGGAGCTGTTTTTT
D: .; J: TRBJ2-7; V: TRBV5-1; size: .; CDR3: CASSLNNEQYF; DNA: TGCGCCAGCAGCTTGAACAACGAGCAGTACTTC
D: TRBD2; J: TRBJ2-7; V: TRBV5-4; size: .; CDR3: CASSRGASGYSYEQYF; DNA: TGTGCCAGCAGCAGGGGCGCTAGCGGGTACTCCTACGAGCAGTACTTC
D: .; J: TRBJ2-1; V: TRBV5-4; size: .; CDR3: CASSSLDSYNEQFF; DNA: TGTGCCAGCAGCTCCCTGGACAGTTACAATGAGCAGTTCTTC
D: .; J: TRBJ1-1; V: TRBV9; size: .; CDR3: CASSVGGRTEAFF; DNA: TGTGCCAGCAGCGTAGGTGGGCGGACTGAAGCTTTCTTT
D: TRBD1; J: TRBJ2-1; V: TRBV19; size: .; CDR3: CASSPRGYNEQFF; DNA: TGTGCCAGTAGCCCCAGGGGGTACAATGAGCAGTTCTTC
D: TRBD1; J: TRBJ1-2; V: TRBV29-1; size: .; CDR3: CSGDRGDYGYTF; DNA: TGCAGCGGGGACAGGGGAGACTATGGCTACACCTTC
D: .; J: TRBJ2-5; V: TRBV5-1; size: few; CDR3: CASSLAGVRVETQYF; DNA: TGCGCCAGCAGCTTGGCAGGAGTCCGTGTGGAGACCCAGTACTTC
D: .; J: TRBJ1-5; V: TRBV7-8; size: .; CDR3: CASSLVASNQPQHF; DNA: TGTGCCAGCAGCTTAGTGGCTAGCAATCAGCCCCAGCATTTT
D: .; J: TRBJ1-5; V: TRBV7-9; size: .; CDR3: CASSFGTNNQPQHF; DNA: TGTGCCAGCAGCTTCGGGACAAACAATCAGCCCCAGCATTTT
D: .; J: TRBJ1-5; V: TRBV6-1; size: .; CDR3: CASSEAGGFQPQHF; DNA: TGTGCCAGCAGTGAAGCCGGGGGGTTTCAGCCCCAGCATTTT
D: .; J: TRBJ1-1; V: TRBV11-2; size: .; CDR3: CASSIGGNLNTEAFF; DNA: TGTGCCAGCAGCATCGGGGGAAACTTGAACACTGAAGCTTTCTTT
D: .; J: TRBJ2-3; V: TRBV28; size: .; CDR3: CASSLKADTQYF; DNA: TGTGCCAGCAGTCTGAAGGCAGATACGCAGTATTTT
D: .; J: TRBJ1-6; V: TRBV5-4; size: .; CDR3: CASSNRQTNSPLHF; DNA: TGTGCCAGCAGCAATCGACAGACCAATTCACCCCTCCACTTT
D: .; J: TRBJ2-7; V: TRBV5-1; size: .; CDR3: CASSLGQEGYEQYF; DNA: TGCGCCAGCAGCTTGGGTCAGGAGGGATACGAGCAGTACTTC
D: .; J: TRBJ2-3; V: TRBV5-4; size: .; CDR3: CASSYGRETDTQYF; DNA: TGTGCCAGCAGCTATGGCAGGGAGACAGATACGCAGTATTTT
D: .; J: TRBJ2-1; V: TRBV30; size: .; CDR3: CAWSEAPLYNEQFF; DNA: TGTGCCTGGAGTGAAGCGCCACTGTACAATGAGCAGTTCTTC
D: TRBD1; J: TRBJ1-5; V: TRBV4-1; size: once; CDR3: CASSQDQGGDQPQHF; DNA: TGCGCCAGCAGCCAAGATCAAGGGGGCGATCAGCCCCAGCATTTT
D: TRBD2; J: TRBJ2-1; V: TRBV28; size: .; CDR3: CASGGLAPLNEQFF; DNA: TGTGCCAGCGGTGGACTAGCCCCTCTCAATGAGCAGTTCTTC